The clone carrying this T cell receptor (beta chain) showed up many times. Its antigen is as yet unknown. One entry per CDR3 protein results from TCRdb running MiXCR on the reads. The profile shows just under 500,000 distinct CDR3 sequences, around 35% of them singletons. These data originate in a study of T cell repertoires in cytomegalovirus infection. Looking at the study overall: The study used recently identified HLA-C-restricted and well-studied HLA-B-restricted CMV epitopes. Shared public TCR beta signatures pointed to both CMV infection and a matching HLA type.

The study, taken as a whole, reports: Clonotype analysis showed dominance of the ex vivo response by HLA-C-restricted CMV-specific TCR beta clonotypes.

The sequencing used cultured PBMCs, collected from culture after CMV antigen stimulation. This TCR came from a human donor in good health (CMV status not recorded). Some clones in this sample may be carry-over from other donors' samples.

The CDR3 sequence is CASSLDGSAKNIQYF. CDR3 DNA: TGTGCCAGCAGCTTAGACGGCTCAGCCAAAAACATTCAGTACTTC. The chain is built from TRBV7-2 and TRBJ2-4; D is undetermined. Germline values: CDR1 SGHTA, CDR2 FQGNSA. There are 15 residues in the CDR3. V was cut by 1 base and J by 0 bases, with 7 bases left in between.